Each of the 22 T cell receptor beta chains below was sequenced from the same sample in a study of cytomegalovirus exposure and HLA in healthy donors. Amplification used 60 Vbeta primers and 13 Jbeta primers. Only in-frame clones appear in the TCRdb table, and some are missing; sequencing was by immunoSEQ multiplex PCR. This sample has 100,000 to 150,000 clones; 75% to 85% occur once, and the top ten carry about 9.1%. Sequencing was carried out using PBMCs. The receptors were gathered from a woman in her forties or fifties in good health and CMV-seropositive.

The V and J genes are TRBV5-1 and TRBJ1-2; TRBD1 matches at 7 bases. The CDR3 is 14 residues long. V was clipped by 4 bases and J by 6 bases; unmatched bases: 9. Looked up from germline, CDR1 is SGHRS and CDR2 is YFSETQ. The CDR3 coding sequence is TGCGCCAGCAGCAGGGACAGATCGGGTAATGGCTACACCTTC. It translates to CASSRDRSGNGYTF. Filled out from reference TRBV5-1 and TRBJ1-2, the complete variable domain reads KAGVTQTPRYLIKTRGQQVTLSCSPISGHRSVSWYQQTPGQGLQFLFEYFSETQRNKGNFPGRFSGRQFSNSRSEMNVSTLELGDSALYLCASSRDRSGNGYTFGSGTRLTVV.

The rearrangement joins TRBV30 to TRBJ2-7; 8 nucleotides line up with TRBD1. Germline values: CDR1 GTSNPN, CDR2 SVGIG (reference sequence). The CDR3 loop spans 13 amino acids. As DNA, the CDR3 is TGTGCAGAGAAGAGACAGGGGTTTGGAGAGCAGTACTTC. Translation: CAEKRQGFGEQYF.

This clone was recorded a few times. CDR3 coding DNA: TGTGCCAGCAGCCCAATATGGGGGCCGAGGGTGTACCAAGAGACCCAGTACTTC. Translated, it gives CASSPIWGPRVYQETQYF. V is TRBV7-9 and J is TRBJ2-5, with D tentatively TRBD1 (6 bases). The V end was cut by 5 bases, the J end by 0 bases, with 22 bases between. CDR3 size: 18 residues. Germline V gene data show CDR1 as SEHNR and CDR2 as FQNEAQ (reference sequence).

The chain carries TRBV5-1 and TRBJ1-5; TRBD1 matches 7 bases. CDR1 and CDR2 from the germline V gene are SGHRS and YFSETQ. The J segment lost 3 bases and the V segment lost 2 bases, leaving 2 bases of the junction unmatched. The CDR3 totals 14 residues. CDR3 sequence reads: CASSFEGANQPQHF. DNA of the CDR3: TGCGCCAGCAGCTTCGAGGGGGCCAATCAGCCCCAGCATTTT.

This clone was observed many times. This chain's CDR3 is CASSLWGAVTEAFF. The CDR3 DNA reads TGTGCCAGCAGTTTATGGGGGGCAGTCACTGAAGCTTTCTTT. The chain uses TRBV28 and TRBJ1-1; tentatively, D is TRBD1 (6 bases). Germline CDR1 reads MDHEN; CDR2 reads SYDVKM. V was shortened by 0 bases and J by 4 bases, with 9 bases between the two germline ends. The CDR3 extends over 14 amino acids.

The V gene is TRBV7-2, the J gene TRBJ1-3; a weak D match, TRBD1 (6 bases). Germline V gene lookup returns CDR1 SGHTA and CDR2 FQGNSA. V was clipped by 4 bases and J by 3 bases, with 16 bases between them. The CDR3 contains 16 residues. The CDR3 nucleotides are TGTGCCAGCAGCTCCCCGGGCCTAGGGGGTGGAAACACCATATATTTT. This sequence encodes CASSSPGLGGGNTIYF. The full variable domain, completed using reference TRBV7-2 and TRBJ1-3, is GAGVSQSPSNKVTEKGKDVELRCDPISGHTALYWYRQSLGQGLEFLIYFQGNSAPDKSGLPSDRFSAERTGGSVSTLTIQRTQQEDSAVYLCASSSPGLGGGNTIYFGEGSWLTVV.

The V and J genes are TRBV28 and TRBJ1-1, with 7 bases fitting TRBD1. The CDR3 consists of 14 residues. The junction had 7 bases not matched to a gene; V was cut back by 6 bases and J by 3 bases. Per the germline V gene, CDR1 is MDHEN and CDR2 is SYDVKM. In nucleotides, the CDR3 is TGTGCCAGCAGACTAACAGGGGTGCACACTGAAGCTTTCTTT. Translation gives CASRLTGVHTEAFF.

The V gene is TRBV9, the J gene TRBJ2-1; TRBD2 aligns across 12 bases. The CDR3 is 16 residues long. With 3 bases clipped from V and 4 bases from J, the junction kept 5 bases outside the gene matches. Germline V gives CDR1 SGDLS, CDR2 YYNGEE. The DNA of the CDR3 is TGTGCCAGCAGCGAGGTCCTAGCGGGGGGGTACAATGAGCAGTTCTTC. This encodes CASSEVLAGGYNEQFF.

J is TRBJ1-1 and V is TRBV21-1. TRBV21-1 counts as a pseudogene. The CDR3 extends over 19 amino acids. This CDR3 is CASSKRGGDHQHEDTEAFF. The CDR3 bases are TGTGCCAGCAGCAAAAGAGGGGGGGACCACCAACATGAGGACACTGAAGCTTTCTTT.

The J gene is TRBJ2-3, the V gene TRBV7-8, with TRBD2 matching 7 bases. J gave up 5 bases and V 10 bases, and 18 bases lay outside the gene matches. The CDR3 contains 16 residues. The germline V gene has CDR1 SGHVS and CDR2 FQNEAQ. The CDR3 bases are TGTGCCACCAGGCCCAGCGGGGTCGTCGGGGTAGATACGCAGTATTTT. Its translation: CATRPSGVVGVDTQYF.

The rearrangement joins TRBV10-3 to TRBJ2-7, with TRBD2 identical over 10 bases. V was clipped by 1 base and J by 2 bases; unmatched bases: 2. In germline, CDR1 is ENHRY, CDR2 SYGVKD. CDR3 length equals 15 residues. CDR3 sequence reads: CAISEFSGGTYEQYF. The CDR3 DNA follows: TGTGCCATCAGTGAGTTTAGCGGGGGGACCTACGAGCAGTACTTC.

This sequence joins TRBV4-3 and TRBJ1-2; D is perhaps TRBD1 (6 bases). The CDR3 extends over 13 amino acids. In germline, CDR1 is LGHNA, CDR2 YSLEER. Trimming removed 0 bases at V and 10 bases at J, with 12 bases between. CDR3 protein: CASSQDTGRDYTF. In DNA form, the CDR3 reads TGCGCCAGCAGCCAAGACACAGGGAGGGACTACACCTTC.

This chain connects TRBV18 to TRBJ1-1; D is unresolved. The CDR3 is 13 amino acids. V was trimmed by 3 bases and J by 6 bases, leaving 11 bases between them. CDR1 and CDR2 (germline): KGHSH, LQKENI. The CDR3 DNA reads TGTGCCAGCTCACCGGGTAGAGAGGCTGAAGCTTTCTTT. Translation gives CASSPGREAEAFF.

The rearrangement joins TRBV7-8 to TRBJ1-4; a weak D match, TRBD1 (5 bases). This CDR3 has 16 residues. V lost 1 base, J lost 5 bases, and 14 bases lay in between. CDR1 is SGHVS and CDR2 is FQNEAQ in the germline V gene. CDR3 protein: CASSLDAAGLNEKLFF. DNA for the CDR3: TGTGCCAGCAGCTTAGACGCGGCAGGGTTAAATGAAAAACTGTTTTTT.

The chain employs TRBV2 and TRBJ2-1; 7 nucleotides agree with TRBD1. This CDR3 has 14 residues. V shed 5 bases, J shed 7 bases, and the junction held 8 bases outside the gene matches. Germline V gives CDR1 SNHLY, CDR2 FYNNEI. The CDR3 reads CASSPLRQGNEQFF. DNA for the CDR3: TGTGCCAGCAGTCCCCTCCGACAGGGAAATGAGCAGTTCTTC. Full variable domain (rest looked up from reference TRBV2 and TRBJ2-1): EPEVTQTPSHQVTQMGQEVILRCVPISNHLYFYWYRQILGQKVEFLVSFYNNEISEKSEIFDDQFSVERPDGSNFTLKIRSTKLEDSAMYFCASSPLRQGNEQFFGPGTRLTVL.

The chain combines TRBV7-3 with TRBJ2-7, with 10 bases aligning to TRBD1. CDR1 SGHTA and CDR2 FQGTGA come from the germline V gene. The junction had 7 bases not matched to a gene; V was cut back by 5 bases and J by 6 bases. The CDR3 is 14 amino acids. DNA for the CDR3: TGTGCCAGCAGCCCCGGGACAGGGGATCTCGAGCAGTACTTC. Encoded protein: CASSPGTGDLEQYF.

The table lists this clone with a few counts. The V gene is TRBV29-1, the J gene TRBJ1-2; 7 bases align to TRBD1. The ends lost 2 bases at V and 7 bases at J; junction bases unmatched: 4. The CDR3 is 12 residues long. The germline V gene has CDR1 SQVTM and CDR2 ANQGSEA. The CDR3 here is CSVEKGASGYTF. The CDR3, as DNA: TGCAGCGTTGAAAAGGGGGCGAGTGGCTACACCTTC.

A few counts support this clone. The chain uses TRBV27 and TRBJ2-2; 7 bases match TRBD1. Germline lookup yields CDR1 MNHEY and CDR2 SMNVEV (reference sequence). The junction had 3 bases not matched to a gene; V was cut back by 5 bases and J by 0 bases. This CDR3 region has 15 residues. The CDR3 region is CASSIGGANTGELFF. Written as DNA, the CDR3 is TGTGCCAGCAGTATAGGGGGCGCGAACACCGGGGAGCTGTTTTTT.

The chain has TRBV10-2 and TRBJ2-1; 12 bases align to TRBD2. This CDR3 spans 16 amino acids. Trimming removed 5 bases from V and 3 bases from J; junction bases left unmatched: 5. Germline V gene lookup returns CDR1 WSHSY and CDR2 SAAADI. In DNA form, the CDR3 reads TGCGCCAGCAGTCGGACTAGCGGGGAGTTCTACAATGAGCAGTTCTTC. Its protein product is CASSRTSGEFYNEQFF.

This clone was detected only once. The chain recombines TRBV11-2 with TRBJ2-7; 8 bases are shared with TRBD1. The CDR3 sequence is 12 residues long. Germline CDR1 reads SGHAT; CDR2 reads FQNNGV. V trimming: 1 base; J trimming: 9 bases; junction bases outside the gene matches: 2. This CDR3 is CASSLAQGGQYF. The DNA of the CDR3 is TGTGCCAGCAGCTTAGCACAGGGGGGGCAGTACTTC.

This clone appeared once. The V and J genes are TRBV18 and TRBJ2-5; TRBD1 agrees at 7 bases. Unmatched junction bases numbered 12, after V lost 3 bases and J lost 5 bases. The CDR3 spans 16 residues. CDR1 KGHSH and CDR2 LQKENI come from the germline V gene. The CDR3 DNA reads TGTGCCAGCTCACCCAAGGGACAGTCCCGAGGGGAGACCCAGTACTTC. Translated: CASSPKGQSRGETQYF.

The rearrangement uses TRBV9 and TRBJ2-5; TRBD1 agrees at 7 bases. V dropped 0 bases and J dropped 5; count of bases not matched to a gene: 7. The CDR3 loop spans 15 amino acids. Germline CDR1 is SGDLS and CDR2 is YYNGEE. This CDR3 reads CASSVATGVRETQYF. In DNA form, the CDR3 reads TGTGCCAGCAGCGTAGCTACAGGGGTCAGGGAGACCCAGTACTTC.